These 4 T cell receptor beta chains were all obtained from the same sample, sequenced in a study of shared clonotypes between healthy human individuals. Using immunoSEQ multiplex PCR, the repertoire was profiled, and TCRdb retains in-frame clones only, with some absent. The sample yields about 2.3 million clones, 92% seen once. The sample comprised naive CD4+ T cells from PBMCs. As to subset: CD45RA+ positively selected. All receptors derive from a man between 18 and 29 years old in good health. Some clones in this sample may be carry-over from other donors' samples.

Only a few counts were recorded for this clone. The chain employs TRBV4-2 and TRBJ1-1, with unresolved D. V was clipped by 1 base and J by 0 bases, with 12 bases between them. Germline V gene sequence: CDR1 LGHNA, CDR2 YNFKEQ. The CDR3 is 16 residues long. The CDR3 here is CASSQVEGGMNTEAFF. The CDR3, as DNA: TGTGCCAGCAGCCAAGTAGAAGGCGGGATGAACACTGAAGCTTTCTTT.

J is TRBJ1-1 and V is TRBV6-1; tentative D call: TRBD1 (5 bases). This CDR3 comprises 14 residues. The germline V and J ends were trimmed by 4 bases and 3 bases, with 12 bases remaining between them. Germline CDR1 is MNHNS and CDR2 is SASEGT. The CDR3 protein is CASSAADRYTEAFF. DNA of the CDR3: TGTGCCAGCAGTGCCGCTGACAGATACACTGAAGCTTTCTTT.

This rearrangement joins TRBV7-2 to TRBJ1-6; unclear D gene. CDR1 is SGHTA, CDR2 FQGNSA, per germline. The CDR3 runs 13 residues. With 4 bases removed from V and 9 bases from J, the gap between germline ends came to 10 bases. This CDR3 reads CASSSSGASPLHF. CDR3 sequence (DNA): TGTGCCAGCAGCTCCTCGGGAGCTTCACCCCTCCACTTT.

The genes are TRBV6-5 and TRBJ1-2; TRBD1 matches at 7 bases. V dropped 8 bases and J dropped 2; count of bases not matched to a gene: 8. The germline V gene has CDR1 MNHEY and CDR2 SVGAGI. This CDR3 region has 14 residues. The CDR3 nucleotides read TGTGCCAGCGGGAGACAGGGAGCAAACTATGGCTACACCTTC. Translating it yields CASGRQGANYGYTF.